These 20 T cell receptor beta chains originate from one sample sequenced in a study of cytomegalovirus exposure and HLA in healthy donors. Researchers ran the PCR with 60 Vbeta and 13 Jbeta primers. The assay was immunoSEQ multiplex PCR, and TCRdb's table has in-frame clones only and misses some. The table lists approximately 300,000 clones, 75% to 85% of them singletons. Sequenced: PBMCs. The receptors shown here come from a girl aged 2-15 years in good health and CMV-seronegative.

This clone was recorded only once. The gene calls are TRBV10-1 and TRBJ2-1; TRBD1 matches at 11 bases. J lost 0 bases, V lost 5 bases, and 9 bases had no gene match. The CDR3 is 18 residues long. CDR1 and CDR2 (germline): WNHNN, SYGVQD (reference sequence). CDR3 nucleotide sequence: TGCGCCAGCAGTCCAACGGGACAGGGGGTGAGCTCCTACAATGAGCAGTTCTTC. Protein sequence: CASSPTGQGVSSYNEQFF.

The table lists this clone with a count of one. The gene calls are TRBV19 and TRBJ2-7, with TRBD1 as a possible D gene (5 bases). Germline values: CDR1 LNHDA, CDR2 SQIVND (reference sequence). This CDR3 is built from 14 residues. Between the trimmed V and J ends, which lost 4 bases and 0 bases, there was a span of 10 bases. The CDR3 coding sequence is TGTGCCAGTAGTAGGGGCGGTAGCTCCTACGAGCAGTACTTC. As protein: CASSRGGSSYEQYF.

V usage is TRBV27 and J usage is TRBJ2-7; D is possibly TRBD2 (5 bases). The V gene's germline CDR1 is MNHEY and CDR2 SMNVEV (reference sequence). Trimming cost V 3 bases and J 6 bases, with 21 bases left between them. The CDR3 spans 16 residues. DNA for the CDR3: TGTGCCAGCAGTTTCGGGGTAGGAGACACATTATCCGAGCAGTACTTC. As protein: CASSFGVGDTLSEQYF.

As regards this clone: The sample contains more than one DNA sequence encoding this CDR3. The rearrangement uses TRBV5-4 and TRBJ2-5; D may be TRBD1 (5 bases). V shed 4 bases and J shed 1 base, with 20 bases lying between them. The CDR3 runs 17 residues. CDR1 is SGHNT and CDR2 is YYREEE in the germline V gene (reference sequence). CDR3 loop: CASSRRSNQGAQETQYF. For the CDR3, the DNA is TGTGCCAGCAGCCGAAGATCTAACCAAGGGGCCCAAGAGACCCAGTACTTC. Full variable domain (rest looked up from reference TRBV5-4 and TRBJ2-5): ETGVTQSPTHLIKTRGQQVTLRCSSQSGHNTVSWYQQALGQGPQFIFQYYREEENGRGNFPPRFSGLQFPNYSSELNVNALELDDSALYLCASSRRSNQGAQETQYFGPGTRLLVL.

This clone turned up a few times. The chain uses TRBV10-3 and TRBJ1-5, with D possibly matching TRBD1 (6 bases). The germline gives CDR1 ENHRY, CDR2 SYGVKD. The CDR3 has 17 amino acids. The V gene lost 3 bases and the J gene lost 0 bases, with 15 bases spanning the gap. The CDR3 nucleotides read TGTGCCATCAGTGAAACTCTGGACAGATATAGCAATCAGCCCCAGCATTTT. Protein: CAISETLDRYSNQPQHF.

This chain uses TRBV5-1 with TRBJ2-3, with a weak D call TRBD2 (5 bases). Between the trimmed V and J ends, which lost 3 bases and 4 bases, there was a span of 12 bases. The germline CDR1 and CDR2 sequences are SGHRS and YFSETQ. The CDR3 is 14 amino acids. CDR3 protein: CASSWTFRADTQYF. The CDR3 DNA sequence: TGCGCCAGCAGCTGGACTTTTCGCGCAGATACGCAGTATTTT.

There are a few counts of this clone. The genes are TRBV4-2 and TRBJ1-1; no clear D. This CDR3 spans 13 amino acids. V was shortened by 1 base and J by 2 bases, with 5 bases between the two germline ends. The germline CDR1 and CDR2 sequences are LGHNA and YNFKEQ. CDR3 amino acids: CASSQVLNTEAFF. As DNA, the CDR3 is TGTGCCAGCAGCCAAGTTCTCAACACTGAAGCTTTCTTT.

This clone was counted only a few times. V usage is TRBV19 and J usage is TRBJ1-1; D possibly corresponds to TRBD1 (6 bases). The V gene's germline CDR1 is LNHDA and CDR2 SQIVND (reference sequence). V lost 5 bases to trimming and J lost 7 bases, with 20 bases between them. The CDR3 totals 15 residues. CDR3 sequence (DNA): TGTGCCAGTAGTCAGTGGGGGTCAGGGGCGGTTGAAGCTTTCTTT. Translated: CASSQWGSGAVEAFF. Together with reference TRBV19 and TRBJ1-1, the CDR3 gives the full variable domain: DGGITQSPKYLFRKEGQNVTLSCEQNLNHDAMYWYRQDPGQGLRLIYYSQIVNDFQKGDIAEGYSVSREKKESFPLTVTSAQKNPTAFYLCASSQWGSGAVEAFFGQGTRLTVV.

The V call is TRBV12-5, the J call TRBJ2-1; TRBD2 aligns across 10 bases. There are 16 residues in the CDR3. CDR1 and CDR2 from the germline V gene are LGHNT and FRNRAP. The junction had 9 bases not matched to a gene; V was cut back by 2 bases and J by 8 bases. The CDR3 coding sequence is TGTGCTAGTGGTTTGACACCGGGACTAGCGATACATGAGCAGTTCTTC. Translated, it gives CASGLTPGLAIHEQFF.

Only a few counts were recorded for this clone. This chain links TRBV2 with TRBJ2-1; 10 positions agree with TRBD1. The V gene end was trimmed by 5 bases and the J gene end by 6 bases; junction bases not matched to a gene: 22. From germline, CDR1 is SNHLY and CDR2 FYNNEI. This CDR3 spans 20 amino acids. As DNA, the CDR3 is TGTGCCAGCAGTACACCGAAGTACGACCGGGACAGGGGACAAGGCAATGAGCAGTTCTTC. It specifies CASSTPKYDRDRGQGNEQFF.

The rearrangement links TRBV28 to TRBJ2-7, with D possibly matching TRBD2 (6 bases). Germline V gene sequence: CDR1 MDHEN, CDR2 SYDVKM. The CDR3 extends over 12 amino acids. The V and J ends lost 3 bases and 7 bases respectively, with 10 bases between them. The CDR3, as DNA: TGTGCCAGCAGTTTCGGGGGTCGGGAGCAGTACTTC. Translation: CASSFGGREQYF.

This chain uses TRBV5-4 with TRBJ1-5; unclear D gene. Trimming removed 2 bases from V and 4 bases from J, with 7 bases in between. Looked up from germline, CDR1 is SGHNT and CDR2 is YYREEE (reference sequence). The CDR3 sequence is 13 residues long. CDR3 bases: TGTGCCAGCAGCTTAGAGGTTAATCAGCCCCAGCATTTT. Residues: CASSLEVNQPQHF.

There are a few counts of this clone. The rearrangement joins TRBV11-2 to TRBJ2-7; 8 bases are shared with TRBD1. Germline values: CDR1 SGHAT, CDR2 FQNNGV. Losses at the gene ends were 5 bases for V and 4 bases for J; bases not matched to a gene: 7. The CDR3 consists of 14 residues. The DNA for the CDR3 is TGTGCCAGCAGCAAATTGACAGGGGAGTACGAGCAGTACTTC. It specifies CASSKLTGEYEQYF.

The table lists this clone with a count of one. The chain joins TRBV5-1 to TRBJ2-7, with 7 bases aligning to TRBD1. This CDR3 has 16 amino acids. The J segment lost 1 base and the V segment lost 0 bases, leaving 7 bases of the junction unmatched. Germline V gene data show CDR1 as SGHRS and CDR2 as YFSETQ. CDR3 coding DNA: TGCGCCAGCAGCTTGGGAAGGGGGCGTGTGTCCTACGAGCAGTACTTC. Translation gives CASSLGRGRVSYEQYF.

This clone was seen only once. The rearrangement links TRBV5-1 to TRBJ2-6; possibly TRBD1 for D (5 bases). The germline V gene has CDR1 SGHRS and CDR2 YFSETQ. Trimming stripped 0 bases from V and 0 bases from J, with 16 bases between. The CDR3 totals 19 residues. The CDR3 DNA reads TGCGCCAGCAGCTTGGTTCCGGCCAGGGTGCCCTCTGGGGCCAACGTCCTGACTTTC. This gives the protein CASSLVPARVPSGANVLTF.

This chain connects TRBV19 to TRBJ1-5; unclear D gene. The CDR3 runs to 15 residues. V lost 3 bases to trimming and J lost 0 bases, with 9 bases between them. The germline V gene has CDR1 LNHDA and CDR2 SQIVND (reference sequence). The CDR3 DNA reads TGTGCCAGTAGTATGGCAGGTTATAGCAATCAGCCCCAGCATTTT. As protein: CASSMAGYSNQPQHF.

The chain uses TRBV28 and TRBJ1-1; D gene uncertain. Trimming stripped 5 bases from V and 5 bases from J, with 6 bases between. Germline CDR1 reads MDHEN; CDR2 reads SYDVKM. This CDR3 comprises 11 residues. The CDR3 spells CASSPSTEAFF. CDR3 in DNA: TGTGCCAGCAGTCCGTCGACTGAAGCTTTCTTT.

V usage is TRBV27 and J usage is TRBJ1-6; D unclear. The CDR3 has 14 residues. V lost 7 bases, J lost 0 bases, and 7 bases lay in between. Germline-derived CDR1 and CDR2 are MNHEY and SMNVEV (reference sequence). The CDR3 nucleotides are TGTGCCAGCACGCGCGGCTCCTATAATTCACCCCTCCACTTT. Amino acids: CASTRGSYNSPLHF.

This chain joins TRBV2 and TRBJ1-1; D is unclear. This CDR3 is built from 15 residues. Germline CDR1 and CDR2: SNHLY and FYNNEI. Trimming took 2 bases from V and 0 from J, leaving 10 bases between them. This CDR3 reads CASSERPGMNTEAFF. In DNA, the CDR3 is TGTGCCAGCAGTGAACGGCCGGGGATGAACACTGAAGCTTTCTTT. Full variable domain (outside the CDR3, taken from reference TRBV2 and TRBJ1-1): EPEVTQTPSHQVTQMGQEVILRCVPISNHLYFYWYRQILGQKVEFLVSFYNNEISEKSEIFDDQFSVERPDGSNFTLKIRSTKLEDSAMYFCASSERPGMNTEAFFGQGTRLTVV.

This chain links TRBV6-5 with TRBJ1-1; TRBD1 might be the D (5 bases). The germline V gene encodes CDR1 MNHEY and CDR2 SVGAGI. The CDR3 runs to 13 residues. The V and J ends lost 6 bases and 2 bases respectively, with 10 bases between them. CDR3 DNA: TGTGCCAGCAGGTCGGGACTTAACACTGAAGCTTTCTTT. It yields the protein CASRSGLNTEAFF.